One and the same sample provided the 9 T cell receptor beta chains below, sequenced in a study of shared clonotypes between healthy human individuals. The assay was immunoSEQ multiplex PCR, and TCRdb's table has in-frame clones only and misses some. Here the sample spans some 1.5 million clones, 95% to 99% being singletons. The sample taken for sequencing was naive CD4+ T cells sorted from blood. The subset denotes: CD45RA+ positively selected. The receptor set was obtained from a man aged 25 to 40 in good health.

V gene TRBV28 combines with J gene TRBJ2-3; TRBD1 matches 9 bases. The germline V gene encodes CDR1 MDHEN and CDR2 SYDVKM. The CDR3 spans 15 residues. Trimming took 3 bases from V and 4 from J; bases not matched to a gene: 5. The CDR3 DNA reads as TGTGCCAGCAGTTTTACGGACAGGGGACCAGATACGCAGTATTTT. Translated: CASSFTDRGPDTQYF.

For this clone: Other DNA variants within this sample encode the same CDR3. V usage is TRBV18 and J usage is TRBJ2-2; 11 positions agree with TRBD2. From germline, CDR1 is KGHSH and CDR2 LQKENI. J lost 4 bases, V lost 0 bases, and 1 base had no gene match. CDR3 size: 16 residues. This CDR3 reads CASSPPGLAATGELFF. The CDR3 region has the DNA TGTGCCAGCTCACCACCGGGACTAGCGGCCACCGGGGAGCTGTTTTTT.

The chain employs TRBV30 and TRBJ1-5; no firm D call. Trimming removed 1 base from V and 3 bases from J, with 10 bases in between. The germline CDR1 and CDR2 sequences are GTSNPN and SVGIG (reference sequence). This CDR3 contains 14 residues. DNA of the CDR3: TGTGCCTGGAGTGGGGCCAGCTACAATCAGCCCCAGCATTTT. This codes for CAWSGASYNQPQHF. Combining the CDR3 with reference TRBV30 and TRBJ1-5 gives the whole variable domain SQTIHQWPATLVQPVGSPLSLECTVEGTSNPNLYWYRQAAGRGLQLLFYSVGIGQISSEVPQNLSASRPQDRQFILSSKKLLLSDSGFYLCAWSGASYNQPQHFGDGTRLSIL.

The chain employs TRBV9 and TRBJ1-2; TRBD1 matches at 7 bases. The CDR3 extends over 14 amino acids. Germline-derived CDR1 and CDR2 are SGDLS and YYNGEE. After removal of 3 bases from V and 1 base from J, the junction contained 3 bases not matched to a gene. The CDR3 reads CASSEGQNNYGYTF. CDR3 DNA: TGTGCCAGCAGCGAGGGACAGAATAACTATGGCTACACCTTC.

The chain combines TRBV7-6 with TRBJ1-5; a weak D match, TRBD1 (5 bases). This CDR3 comprises 15 residues. Trimming took 1 base from V and 2 from J, leaving 9 bases between them. In germline, CDR1 is SGHVS, CDR2 FNYEAQ. Here the CDR3 reads CASSLGRAGNQPQHF. As DNA, the CDR3 is TGTGCCAGCAGCTTAGGCAGGGCGGGCAATCAGCCCCAGCATTTT. Full variable domain (outside the CDR3, taken from reference TRBV7-6 and TRBJ1-5): GAGVSQSPRYKVTKRGQDVALRCDPISGHVSLYWYRQALGQGPEFLTYFNYEAQQDKSGLPNDRFSAERPEGSISTLTIQRTEQRDSAMYRCASSLGRAGNQPQHFGDGTRLSIL.

The V gene is TRBV9, the J gene TRBJ2-3; D perhaps matches TRBD1 (5 bases). Germline V gene lookup returns CDR1 SGDLS and CDR2 YYNGEE. CDR3 length: 15 amino acids. V was trimmed by 0 bases and J by 3 bases, leaving 11 bases between them. The CDR3 DNA is TGTGCCAGCAGCGTAGCGGGTCGGACAACAGATACGCAGTATTTT. Translating it yields CASSVAGRTTDTQYF.

Comments on this clone: The junction and the germline gene differ at one end; a read error may be behind it. The CDR3 DNA follows: TGTGCTAGCAGCTTGGGACAGGGAAGCTCCTACAATGAGCAGTTCTTC. This gives the protein CASSLGQGSSYNEQFF. The rearrangement links TRBV7-7 to TRBJ2-1; 9 nucleotides align to TRBD1. This CDR3 region has 16 residues. In germline, CDR1 is SSHAT, CDR2 FNYEAQ (reference sequence).

The CDR3 bases are TGTGCCAGCTTCCAAAGGGGGGGTCGAGCTTTCTTT. It is translated as CASFQRGGRAFF. V and J are TRBV6-6 and TRBJ1-1, with D possibly matching TRBD1 (6 bases). CDR1 MNHNY and CDR2 SVGAGI come from the germline V gene (reference sequence). The CDR3 extends over 12 amino acids. V lost 8 bases and J lost 10, with 17 bases in between.

J is TRBJ2-7 and V is TRBV6-1; 9 nucleotides agree with TRBD1. The germline V gene encodes CDR1 MNHNS and CDR2 SASEGT. There are 15 residues in the CDR3. Trimming cost V 5 bases and J 1 base; bases outside gene matches: 6. The CDR3 sequence: CASSQTGGASYEQYF. The CDR3 DNA reads as TGTGCCAGCAGTCAAACAGGGGGCGCATCCTACGAGCAGTACTTC.